A selection of T cell receptor beta chains follows, all from one sample in a study of molecular identifiers for immune sequencing clone quantification. In TCRdb, the PCR reads were re-called with MiXCR into one record per CDR3 protein. The table includes some 680,000 distinct CDR3 sequences, about 25% detected once. Material: naive CD8+ T cells from blood, with Jurkat cell RNA spiked in. The source is a human donor in good health. Some libraries in this study had Jurkat cell RNA spiked in. CDR3s include the opening cysteine and the closing phenylalanine or tryptophan. A D gene is named only where the DNA matches it firmly. Clone sizes are given selectively: once, few, many, or a class where the clone is expanded.

TRBD2 NA TRBJ2-7 TRBV19 CASSVAGVSHEQYF TGTGCCAGTAGTGTAGCGGGAGTATCCCACGAGCAGTACTTC
NA NA TRBJ1-1 TRBV9 CASSEGGLTEAFF TGTGCCAGCAGCGAGGGGGGTCTCACTGAAGCTTTCTTT
NA few TRBJ1-1 TRBV6-5 CASSYSHWTLNTEAFF TGTGCCAGCAGTTACTCCCACTGGACACTGAACACTGAAGCTTTCTTT
NA NA TRBJ2-7 TRBV19 CASSIRGLGGSGEQYF TGTGCCAGTAGTATAAGGGGGCTGGGAGGGAGCGGCGAGCAGTACTTC
NA few TRBJ2-5 TRBV11-2 CARSLTPLASETQYF TGTGCCCGCAGCCTGACCCCGCTAGCGTCTGAGACCCAGTACTTC
NA many TRBJ1-1 TRBV4-1 CASSQDPTGLDTEAFF TGCGCCAGCAGCCAAGATCCTACAGGGTTGGACACTGAAGCTTTCTTT
NA NA TRBJ1-1 TRBV19 CASSGGAWTEAFF TGTGCCAGTAGTGGAGGGGCTTGGACTGAAGCTTTCTTT
NA many TRBJ2-3 TRBV9 CASSEASSTDTQYF TGTGCCAGCAGCGAGGCCAGTAGCACAGATACGCAGTATTTT
TRBD2 many TRBJ2-1 TRBV6-5 CASSYGSGGVFEQFF TGTGCCAGCAGTTACGGTAGCGGGGGGGTATTTGAGCAGTTCTTC
NA NA TRBJ1-6 TRBV20-1 CIGRTASPFHF TGCATTGGCAGGACGGCTTCACCCTTCCACTTT
NA NA TRBJ2-7 TRBV20-1 CSAKDTSSYGQYF TGCAGTGCTAAAGATACTAGCTCCTACGGGCAGTACTTC
NA few TRBJ2-7 TRBV27 CASARGGGTGYSYEQYF TGTGCCAGCGCTCGCGGCGGGGGGACAGGGTATTCCTACGAGCAGTACTTC
TRBD1 few TRBJ2-7 TRBV12-3/TRBV12-4 CASSRPTGGQYEQYF TGTGCCAGCAGTCGCCCGACAGGGGGTCAGTACGAGCAGTACTTC
NA few TRBJ1-1 TRBV28 CASSLVGQTEAFF TGTGCCAGCAGTCTAGTAGGGCAAACTGAAGCTTTCTTT
NA many TRBJ1-1 TRBV7-9 CASSLTVGPEAFF TGTGCCAGCAGCTTGACGGTCGGACCCGAAGCTTTCTTT
NA many TRBJ2-7 TRBV11-2 CASSSTGYEQYF TGTGCCAGCAGCTCGACAGGATACGAGCAGTACTTC
TRBD2 many TRBJ2-3 TRBV20-1 CSARDLETSITDTQYF TGCAGTGCTAGAGATCTGGAGACTAGCATAACAGATACGCAGTATTTT
TRBD1 many TRBJ2-5 TRBV7-2 CASSYPTGDRGTQYF TGTGCCAGCAGCTACCCTACAGGGGACCGTGGGACCCAGTACTTC
TRBD1 few TRBJ1-1 TRBV4-3 CASSRGQGENTEAFF TGCGCCAGCAGCCGAGGACAGGGAGAGAACACTGAAGCTTTCTTT
NA few TRBJ1-1 TRBV21-1 CASSTRGHGFGAFF TGTGCCAGCAGCACCCGGGGTCATGGGTTTGGAGCTTTCTTT
NA few TRBJ2-7 TRBV9 CASSRVDYEQYF TGTGCCAGCAGTAGGGTCGACTACGAGCAGTACTTC
NA few TRBJ1-1 TRBV3-1 CASSLADGVFTEAFF TGTGCCAGCAGCCTCGCAGACGGGGTTTTCACTGAAGCTTTCTTT
NA many TRBJ2-2 TRBV28 CASSLYRENTGELFF TGTGCCAGCAGTTTGTACAGGGAGAACACCGGGGAGCTGTTTTTT
NA few TRBJ2-7 TRBV6-6 CASIDNSYEQYF TGTGCCAGCATTGACAACTCCTACGAGCAGTACTTC
NA NA TRBJ2-3 TRBV5-3 CASSSEDLGTDTQYF TGTGCCAGCAGCTCGGAGGACCTCGGCACAGATACGCAGTATTTT
TRBD2 NA TRBJ2-7 TRBV9 CASSPWTSGSLYEQYF TGTGCCAGCAGCCCCTGGACTAGCGGGAGCCTCTACGAGCAGTACTTC
TRBD1 NA TRBJ2-2 TRBV6-1 CASWWDRFNTGELFF TGTGCCAGCTGGTGGGACAGATTTAACACCGGGGAGCTGTTTTTT
TRBD1 NA TRBJ2-3 TRBV9 CASSVEAGGTDTQYF TGTGCCAGCAGCGTAGAAGCAGGGGGAACAGATACGCAGTATTTT
NA NA TRBJ1-2 TRBV29-1 CSVVSLYGYTF TGCAGCGTAGTCTCCCTCTATGGCTACACCTTC
NA few TRBJ1-4 TRBV7-9 CASSLGTPNEKLFF TGTGCCAGCAGCTTGGGTACTCCTAATGAAAAACTGTTTTTT
NA NA TRBJ2-7 TRBV28 CASSPPGTRLRRSYEQYF TGTGCCAGCAGTCCCCCCGGGACAAGATTGCGTAGGTCCTACGAGCAGTACTTC
NA NA TRBJ1-5 TRBV12-3/TRBV12-4 CASSYQGYRNQPQHF TGTGCCAGCAGTTATCAGGGATATCGCAATCAGCCCCAGCATTTT
NA NA TRBJ1-4 TRBV2 CASSEAEGAGEKLFF TGTGCCAGCAGTGAAGCGGAAGGGGCTGGAGAAAAACTGTTTTTT
TRBD1 NA TRBJ1-2 TRBV12-5 CASGQGQVSYGYTF TGTGCTAGTGGACAGGGACAGGTTTCTTATGGCTACACCTTC
NA many TRBJ2-3 TRBV12-3/TRBV12-4 CASSSQPLPVSVGDTQYF TGTGCCAGCAGTTCCCAACCCCTCCCGGTGAGCGTCGGGGATACGCAGTATTTT
NA NA TRBJ2-7 TRBV5-1 CASSLGPIGGFEQYF TGCGCCAGCAGCTTGGGACCTATAGGGGGGTTCGAGCAGTACTTC
NA few TRBJ2-7 TRBV7-9 CASSASEGDEQYF TGTGCCAGCAGCGCTAGTGAGGGGGACGAGCAGTACTTC
TRBD1 few TRBJ1-1 TRBV7-2 CASSLAPGAGGEAFF TGTGCCAGCAGCTTAGCCCCCGGGGCAGGGGGCGAAGCTTTCTTT
TRBD1 NA TRBJ2-7 TRBV4-1 CASSQEGTGLYEQYF TGCGCCAGCAGCCAAGAAGGGACAGGGCTGTACGAGCAGTACTTC
TRBD2 many TRBJ2-7 TRBV4-3 CASSQDFREGYEQYF TGCGCCAGCAGCCAAGATTTCCGGGAGGGGTACGAGCAGTACTTC
TRBD1 many TRBJ2-3 TRBV29-1 CSVDLQGGDTQYF TGCAGCGTTGATTTACAGGGGGGAGATACGCAGTATTTT
NA NA TRBJ2-7 TRBV13 CASSPGVLYEQYF TGTGCCAGCAGCCCCGGGGTTCTCTACGAGCAGTACTTC
NA NA TRBJ2-5 TRBV7-9 CASSPNGFWETQYF TGTGCCAGCAGCCCAAATGGCTTTTGGGAGACCCAGTACTTC
NA few TRBJ1-5 TRBV5-6 CASSLAGRVTQPQHF TGTGCCAGCAGCTTGGCAGGGCGGGTAACTCAGCCCCAGCATTTT
NA NA TRBJ1-5 TRBV27 CASSTNDLSGVPQHF TGTGCCAGCAGCACGAACGATCTGAGCGGGGTGCCCCAGCATTTT
NA many TRBJ2-7 TRBV28 CASSFRGWYEQYF TGTGCCAGCAGTTTCCGGGGCTGGTACGAGCAGTACTTC
NA few TRBJ1-6 TRBV4-1 CASSHGPTYNSPLHF TGCGCCAGCAGCCACGGACCGACCTATAATTCACCCCTCCACTTT
NA many TRBJ2-5 TRBV2 CASSSGRIMAQETQYF TGTGCCAGCAGTTCCGGGAGAATCATGGCCCAAGAGACCCAGTACTTC
TRBD1 NA TRBJ1-4 TRBV4-1 CARRPGQRKLFF TGCGCCCGCCGACCGGGACAGCGGAAACTGTTTTTT
TRBD1 many TRBJ2-7 TRBV5-1 CASSWTGTEYEQYF TGCGCCAGCAGCTGGACCGGGACAGAGTACGAGCAGTACTTC
NA few TRBJ1-2 TRBV6-5 CASSVTEHSNYGYTF TGTGCCAGCAGTGTGACCGAACATTCTAACTATGGCTACACCTTC
NA NA TRBJ1-1 TRBV6-1 CASSEARAGVNTEAFF TGTGCCAGCAGTGAAGCGAGGGCTGGGGTGAACACTGAAGCTTTCTTT
TRBD1 NA TRBJ2-3 TRBV27 CASSSGQGPTDTQYF TGTGCCAGCAGTAGTGGACAGGGACCCACAGATACGCAGTATTTT
NA NA TRBJ2-7 TRBV6-6 CASNRALGFDYEQYF TGTGCCAGCAATCGGGCCCTAGGGTTCGACTACGAGCAGTACTTC